One sample yielded the 30 T cell receptor beta chains listed below, sequenced in a study of T cell changes during pregnancy in multiple sclerosis. Clones were read by immunoSEQ multiplex PCR, and TCRdb kept only the in-frame ones, dropping some. The table lists about 72,000 clones, 90% to 95% of them singletons. This sample comprised peripheral blood, obtained in the third trimester of pregnancy. The receptors stem from a female donor in good health, enrolled as a control in a pregnancy study.

V and J are TRBV6-4 and TRBJ2-7; TRBD1 agrees at 8 bases. Germline loops: CDR1 MRHNA, CDR2 SNTAGT. J gave up 0 bases and V 8 bases, and 6 bases lay outside the gene matches. The CDR3 runs 14 residues. CDR3: CASSTGTGSYEQYF. As DNA, the CDR3 is TGTGCCAGCTCAACCGGGACAGGCTCCTACGAGCAGTACTTC.

The chain employs TRBV5-5 and TRBJ2-7, with 11 bases fitting TRBD2. Germline loops: CDR1 SGHKS, CDR2 YYEKEE (reference sequence). Trimming at V came to 4 bases and at J to 4 bases, leaving 10 bases not matched to a gene. The CDR3 extends over 16 amino acids. The CDR3 protein is CASSAGTSGVGYEQYF. Written as DNA, the CDR3 is TGTGCCAGCAGCGCGGGGACTAGCGGTGTCGGGTACGAGCAGTACTTC.

This chain links TRBV5-6 with TRBJ2-5; TRBD1 agrees at 12 bases. With 4 bases clipped from V and 4 bases from J, the junction kept 2 bases outside the gene matches. The CDR3 loop spans 14 amino acids. Germline CDR1 is SGHDT and CDR2 is YYEEEE. The CDR3 is CASSRDRGRETQYF. The CDR3 DNA follows: TGTGCCAGCAGCCGGGACAGGGGGCGAGAGACCCAGTACTTC.

The chain joins TRBV6-5 to TRBJ1-1; 7 bases match TRBD1. The germline gives CDR1 MNHEY, CDR2 SVGAGI. CDR3 size: 12 residues. The V segment lost 6 bases and the J segment 4 bases; nucleotides outside the gene matches: 2. CDR3 sequence: CASRQGSTEAFF. DNA for the CDR3: TGTGCCAGCAGACAGGGGAGCACTGAAGCTTTCTTT.

This clone was detected only once. The genes are TRBV9 and TRBJ2-1; 8 positions agree with TRBD2. Per germline, CDR1 SGDLS and CDR2 YYNGEE. J gave up 10 bases and V 1 base, and 7 bases lay outside the gene matches. This CDR3 has 14 amino acids. The CDR3 spells CASSVTPLAGEQFF. The CDR3 coding sequence is TGTGCCAGCAGCGTAACACCATTAGCGGGAGAGCAGTTCTTC.

The chain recombines TRBV18 with TRBJ1-5; 7 bases line up with TRBD1. Looked up from germline, CDR1 is KGHSH and CDR2 is LQKENI. The CDR3 is 17 residues long. After removal of 3 bases from V and 0 bases from J, the junction contained 8 bases not matched to a gene. Here the CDR3 DNA reads TGTGCCAGCTCACCGCGGGGACAGCCCTATAGCAATCAGCCCCAGCATTTT. It is translated as CASSPRGQPYSNQPQHF.

The rearrangement joins TRBV11-3 to TRBJ1-1, with 9 positions matching TRBD1. This CDR3 has 15 amino acids. J lost 1 base, V lost 5 bases, and 5 bases had no gene match. Germline-derived CDR1 and CDR2 are SGHNT and YENEEA. DNA for the CDR3: TGTGCCAGCAGCCGGGGACAGGGAGCGAACACTGAAGCTTTCTTT. It encodes CASSRGQGANTEAFF.

The chain combines TRBV2 with TRBJ1-4; TRBD1 agrees at 7 bases. From germline, CDR1 is SNHLY and CDR2 FYNNEI. CDR3 size: 14 residues. V lost 5 bases, J lost 4 bases, and 4 bases stayed unmatched. The CDR3 sequence is CASSPGQLNEKLFF. The CDR3 DNA reads TGTGCCAGCAGTCCGGGACAGCTTAATGAAAAACTGTTTTTT.

V gene TRBV11-2 combines with J gene TRBJ1-2; 8 bases are shared with TRBD1. With V trimmed by 5 bases and J by 7 bases, 9 bases remained unmatched. The CDR3 has 14 residues. CDR1 is SGHAT and CDR2 is FQNNGV in the germline V gene. The CDR3 region is CASSAGQVFGGYTF. In DNA, the CDR3 is TGTGCCAGCAGCGCGGGACAGGTTTTCGGTGGCTACACCTTC.

The chain has TRBV4-1 and TRBJ2-3, with 10 bases identical to TRBD1. Germline assignment: CDR1 MGHRA and CDR2 YSYEKL. The CDR3 is 17 amino acids. V shed 1 base, J shed 5 bases, and the junction held 9 bases outside the gene matches. Here the CDR3 DNA reads TGCGCCAGCAGCCAAGCGTTGACAGGGGGCTCGAAAGATACGCAGTATTTT. Residues: CASSQALTGGSKDTQYF.

This chain uses TRBV6-5 with TRBJ1-5; D is uncertain. With 0 bases removed from V and 9 bases from J, the gap between germline ends came to 18 bases. Germline V gives CDR1 MNHEY, CDR2 SVGAGI. CDR3 length: 16 residues. DNA for the CDR3: TGTGCCAGCAGTTACTCTCGTACAGCCCCTCGGGGGCCCCAGCATTTT. Its protein is CASSYSRTAPRGPQHF.

The CDR3 coding sequence is TGTGCCAGCAGCGTGGCCAGGGGGAGTTTCTCACCCCTCCACTTT. Protein: CASSVARGSFSPLHF. The rearrangement uses TRBV5-8 and TRBJ1-6, with 7 bases fitting TRBD1. This CDR3 comprises 15 residues. Germline V lookup: CDR1 SGHTS, CDR2 YDEGEE. With 4 bases clipped from V and 10 bases from J, the junction kept 11 bases outside the gene matches.

The chain combines TRBV19 with TRBJ1-4; TRBD1 agrees at 9 bases. Unmatched junction bases numbered 0, after V lost 1 base and J lost 6 bases. Looked up from germline, CDR1 is LNHDA and CDR2 is SQIVND (reference sequence). The CDR3 extends over 14 amino acids. CDR3 bases: TGTGCCAGTAGTATAGGGGACAGGGATGAAAAACTGTTTTTT. Translation: CASSIGDRDEKLFF.

The chain couples TRBV7-9 to TRBJ2-2; D remains unclear. Germline CDR1 reads SEHNR; CDR2 reads FQNEAQ (reference sequence). The V end lost 2 bases, the J end lost 7 bases, and 11 bases lay between the germline ends. The CDR3 covers 14 residues. CDR3 DNA sequence: TGTGCCAGCAGCTTACATCCCCGAGGCGGGGAGCTGTTTTTT. Protein: CASSLHPRGGELFF.

The CDR3 region has the DNA TGTGCCATCAGTCAGGGACTAGAAGATGAGCAGTTCTTC. Residues: CAISQGLEDEQFF. The chain has TRBV10-3 and TRBJ2-1; TRBD2 matches at 8 bases. Germline V gene lookup returns CDR1 ENHRY and CDR2 SYGVKD. V shed 5 bases, J shed 8 bases, and the junction held 5 bases outside the gene matches. This CDR3 is 13 amino acids long.

The chain links TRBV5-1 to TRBJ1-1; D is ambiguous. CDR3 length equals 14 residues. Trimming cost V 2 bases and J 4 bases, with 12 bases left between them. The V gene's germline CDR1 is SGHRS and CDR2 YFSETQ. In DNA form, the CDR3 reads TGCGCCAGCAGCTTAGGTCCGGGGATCACTGAAGCTTTCTTT. It codes for CASSLGPGITEAFF.

As for this clone: Other DNA sequences in this specimen translate into the identical CDR3. This chain uses TRBV5-1 with TRBJ2-6, with 11 positions matching TRBD1. J was trimmed by 4 bases and V by 3 bases; bases with no gene match: 3. The CDR3 has 16 residues. Per germline, CDR1 SGHRS and CDR2 YFSETQ. The CDR3 is CASSWTGGGGANVLTF. The CDR3 DNA is TGCGCCAGCAGCTGGACAGGGGGCGGAGGGGCCAACGTCCTGACTTTC.

This sequence joins TRBV6-6 and TRBJ1-1; 7 nucleotides align to TRBD1. The CDR3 is made up of 14 amino acids. Germline CDR1 reads MNHNY; CDR2 reads SVGAGI (reference sequence). V shed 5 bases, J shed 7 bases, and the junction held 10 bases outside the gene matches. CDR3 region: CASSPSRGRFEAFF. The CDR3 nucleotides are TGTGCCAGCAGTCCCTCGAGGGGGCGTTTTGAAGCTTTCTTT.

The V and J genes are TRBV4-2 and TRBJ1-2; D is perhaps TRBD1 (6 bases). CDR1 LGHNA and CDR2 YNFKEQ come from the germline V gene. This CDR3 has 15 amino acids. V was shortened by 0 bases and J by 6 bases, with 14 bases between the two germline ends. This chain's CDR3 is CASSQERGGANGYTF. For the CDR3, the DNA is TGTGCCAGCAGCCAAGAGCGCGGGGGGGCTAATGGCTACACCTTC.

This clone was seen just once. The chain joins TRBV19 to TRBJ1-2, with 7 bases that match TRBD1. Germline CDR1 and CDR2: LNHDA and SQIVND (reference sequence). V dropped 2 bases and J dropped 7; count of bases not matched to a gene: 10. The CDR3 sequence is 15 residues long. The CDR3 sequence is CASSISETGNVGYTF. DNA of the CDR3: TGTGCCAGTAGTATATCCGAGACAGGGAACGTTGGCTACACCTTC.

This clone was seen just once. The gene calls are TRBV9 and TRBJ2-3; possibly TRBD2 for D (5 bases). The germline gives CDR1 SGDLS, CDR2 YYNGEE. The CDR3 runs to 15 residues. The ends were cut back, 4 bases at V and 1 base at J, with 13 bases in the middle. The CDR3 is CASSPRRRGTDTQYF. CDR3 sequence (DNA): TGTGCCAGCAGCCCGAGAAGGCGGGGCACAGATACGCAGTATTTT.

The genes are TRBV7-9 and TRBJ1-1; no definite D call. The CDR3 length is 11 residues. Germline assignment: CDR1 SEHNR and CDR2 FQNEAQ (reference sequence). The V end lost 5 bases, the J end lost 6 bases, and 7 bases lay between the germline ends. CDR3 loop: CASSHGAEAFF. The CDR3 DNA reads TGTGCCAGCAGCCACGGGGCTGAAGCTTTCTTT.

The rearrangement uses TRBV9 and TRBJ2-2; 7 nucleotides match TRBD2. CDR1 is SGDLS, CDR2 YYNGEE, per germline. The V segment lost 2 bases and the J segment 3 bases; nucleotides outside the gene matches: 4. This CDR3 spans 15 amino acids. In DNA form, the CDR3 reads TGTGCCAGCAGCGTCTTCCGGGAGGACACCGGGGAGCTGTTTTTT. This gives the protein CASSVFREDTGELFF.

This chain joins TRBV19 and TRBJ2-1, with 9 nucleotides matching TRBD1. The J segment lost 3 bases and the V segment lost 6 bases, leaving 0 bases of the junction unmatched. The CDR3 runs 13 residues. The germline V gene encodes CDR1 LNHDA and CDR2 SQIVND (reference sequence). In nucleotides, the CDR3 is TGTGCCAGTAGGGACAGGGGCTACAATGAGCAGTTCTTC. This gives the protein CASRDRGYNEQFF. Combining the CDR3 with reference TRBV19 and TRBJ2-1 gives the whole variable domain DGGITQSPKYLFRKEGQNVTLSCEQNLNHDAMYWYRQDPGQGLRLIYYSQIVNDFQKGDIAEGYSVSREKKESFPLTVTSAQKNPTAFYLCASRDRGYNEQFFGPGTRLTVL.

The chain employs TRBV10-3 and TRBJ1-2, with a weak D call TRBD1 (5 bases). Trimming cost V 2 bases and J 6 bases, with 13 bases left between them. This CDR3 comprises 14 residues. Germline V lookup: CDR1 ENHRY, CDR2 SYGVKD. The DNA for the CDR3 is TGTGCCATCAGTGAGCGGGACTCCCGTGATGGCTACACCTTC. Translating gives CAISERDSRDGYTF.

This clone was seen a handful of times. This chain joins TRBV7-9 and TRBJ1-1, with a possible D match to TRBD1 (6 bases). Germline-derived CDR1 and CDR2 are SEHNR and FQNEAQ (reference sequence). Trimming left V 6 bases short and J 3 bases short, with 17 bases between. The CDR3 loop spans 15 amino acids. The CDR3: CASSPTQGWDTEAFF. The DNA of the CDR3 is TGTGCCAGCAGTCCCACACAGGGTTGGGACACTGAAGCTTTCTTT.

The DNA of the CDR3 is TGTGCCAGCAGGGGGAGTTATAGCAATCAGCCCCAGCATTTT. Protein: CASRGSYSNQPQHF. The chain recombines TRBV6-6 with TRBJ1-5; no clear D gene. CDR1 MNHNY and CDR2 SVGAGI come from the germline V gene (reference sequence). V lost 6 bases and J lost 0, with 9 bases in between. This CDR3 has 14 residues.

The rearrangement uses TRBV29-1 and TRBJ1-1; a possible D gene is TRBD1 (6 bases). This CDR3 is built from 12 residues. CDR1 and CDR2 (germline): SQVTM, ANQGSEA. Trimming shortened V by 7 bases and J by 1 base, and 10 bases separated the two germline ends. The DNA for the CDR3 is TGCAGCGGGCGACAGGAGAACACTGAAGCTTTCTTT. This translates into CSGRQENTEAFF. The full variable domain, in which reference TRBV29-1 and TRBJ1-1 provide the parts outside the CDR3, is SAVISQKPSRDICQRGTSLTIQCQVDSQVTMMFWYRQQPGQSLTLIATANQGSEATYESGFVIDKFPISRPNLTFSTLTVSNMSPEDSSIYLCSGRQENTEAFFGQGTRLTVV.

V is TRBV6-5 and J is TRBJ1-2; D is unclear. Germline V CDR1 and CDR2: MNHEY, SVGAGI. This CDR3 spans 15 amino acids. The V gene lost 6 bases and the J gene lost 5 bases, with 19 bases spanning the gap. CDR3 amino acids: CASRESGRRAYGYTF. For the CDR3, the DNA is TGTGCCAGCAGGGAATCTGGGCGGAGGGCATATGGCTACACCTTC.

The CDR3 here is CATGTGYPTDTQYF. CDR3 nucleotides: TGTGCCACCGGAACAGGGTACCCCACAGATACGCAGTATTTT. This chain uses TRBV6-1 with TRBJ2-3; D might be TRBD1 (6 bases). The germline CDR1 and CDR2 sequences are MNHNS and SASEGT. There are 14 residues in the CDR3. Trimming removed 10 bases at V and 2 bases at J, with 16 bases between.